These 10 T cell receptor beta chains were sequenced from one sample in a study of T cell responses to AZD1222 COVID-19 vaccine. Using immunoSEQ multiplex PCR, the repertoire was profiled, and TCRdb retains in-frame clones only, with some absent. This table holds some 120,000 clones, about 90% found once. The source material was peripheral blood, sampled on day 0 of AZD1222 vaccination. These receptors came from an adult in good health.

The rearrangement joins TRBV24-1 to TRBJ1-5; 7 bases match TRBD1. The germline CDR1 and CDR2 sequences are KGHDR and SFDVKD. V gave up 2 bases and J gave up 3 bases; unmatched junction bases: 12. The CDR3 runs to 18 residues. The CDR3 DNA is TGTGCCACCAGTGATTCCAAACCCCCGGACAGGACCAATCAGCCCCAGCATTTT. Protein sequence: CATSDSKPPDRTNQPQHF.

The chain uses TRBV4-2 and TRBJ2-3; perhaps TRBD2 as D (6 bases). CDR3 length: 13 amino acids. Deletions cut 0 bases from V and 7 bases from J, with 8 bases between. The germline V gene has CDR1 LGHNA and CDR2 YNFKEQ. Here the CDR3 reads CASSQDGGYTQYF. The CDR3 bases are TGTGCCAGCAGCCAAGATGGGGGGTATACGCAGTATTTT.

The rearrangement uses TRBV27 and TRBJ1-1; a possible D gene is TRBD1 (5 bases). Germline V gives CDR1 MNHEY, CDR2 SMNVEV (reference sequence). V lost 0 bases to trimming and J lost 5 bases, with 16 bases between them. The length of the CDR3 is 16 residues. The CDR3 loop is CASSLSGRRGSTEAFF. The CDR3 region has the DNA TGTGCCAGCAGTTTATCGGGACGAAGGGGTTCGACTGAAGCTTTCTTT.

The J gene is TRBJ2-4, the V gene TRBV19; the match to TRBD2 covers 7 bases. V gave up 3 bases and J gave up 8 bases; unmatched junction bases: 7. This CDR3 is built from 14 residues. CDR1 is LNHDA and CDR2 is SQIVND in the germline V gene (reference sequence). CDR3 in DNA: TGTGCCAGTAGTATTCGCGGGAGTGGGGACATTCAGTACTTC. Protein product: CASSIRGSGDIQYF.

The chain has TRBV5-1 and TRBJ2-1; D uncertain. Trimming stripped 0 bases from V and 0 bases from J, with 10 bases between. Germline V gene lookup returns CDR1 SGHRS and CDR2 YFSETQ. This CDR3 is 16 amino acids long. CDR3 nucleotides: TGCGCCAGCAGCTTGGCGATGGGTCACTCCTACAATGAGCAGTTCTTC. It yields the protein CASSLAMGHSYNEQFF.

The CDR3 loop is CASSLQGAQETQYF. CDR3 DNA: TGTGCCAGCAGCCTACAGGGGGCCCAAGAGACCCAGTACTTC. The chain links TRBV6-2 or TRBV6-3 to TRBJ2-5, with 9 bases aligning to TRBD1. The CDR3 has 14 residues. The V gene's germline CDR1 is MNHEY and CDR2 SVGEGT. The J segment lost 1 base and the V segment lost 6 bases, leaving 3 bases of the junction unmatched.

The chain links TRBV5-1 to TRBJ1-4; a possible D gene is TRBD1 (5 bases). Germline loops: CDR1 SGHRS, CDR2 YFSETQ. The ends were cut back, 5 bases at V and 7 bases at J, with 15 bases in the middle. The CDR3 has 14 residues. The CDR3 is CASSGGSRGEKLFF. CDR3 nucleotides: TGCGCCAGCAGTGGGGGGTCGAGGGGTGAAAAACTGTTTTTT.

In DNA form, the CDR3 reads TGTGCCAGCAGGCTAAGACAGGGACAAGAGACCCAGTACTTC. The encoded protein is CASRLRQGQETQYF. V gene TRBV6-5 combines with J gene TRBJ2-5, with TRBD1 matching 7 bases. This CDR3 is 14 amino acids long. V shed 6 bases and J 2 bases; nucleotides not matched to a gene: 6. The V gene's germline CDR1 is MNHEY and CDR2 SVGAGI.

V gene TRBV6-2 or TRBV6-3 combines with J gene TRBJ1-2; D is unresolved. The CDR3 loop spans 11 amino acids. The germline CDR1 and CDR2 sequences are MNHEY and SVGEGT. V was clipped by 2 bases and J by 7 bases, with 5 bases between them. The CDR3 loop is CASSYGSGYTF. CDR3 bases: TGTGCCAGCAGTTACGGGAGTGGCTACACCTTC.

The V and J genes are TRBV6-2 or TRBV6-3 and TRBJ1-5; D is uncertain. The CDR3 extends over 17 amino acids. Deletions cut 0 bases from V and 4 bases from J, with 16 bases between. CDR1 is MNHEY, CDR2 SVGEGT, per germline. The CDR3 nucleotides are TGTGCCAGCAGTTACTCGAGAAGGTCAGGACCTAATCAGCCCCAGCATTTT. Protein product: CASSYSRRSGPNQPQHF.